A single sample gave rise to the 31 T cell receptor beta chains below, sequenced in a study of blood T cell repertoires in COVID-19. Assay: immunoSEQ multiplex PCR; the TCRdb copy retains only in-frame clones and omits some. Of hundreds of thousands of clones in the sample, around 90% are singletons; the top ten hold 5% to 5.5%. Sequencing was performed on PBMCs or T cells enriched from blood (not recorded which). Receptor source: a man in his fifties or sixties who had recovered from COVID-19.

CDR3: CASKPTSGTNTGELFF. Here the CDR3 DNA reads TGCGCCAGCAAACCGACTAGCGGGACTAACACCGGGGAGCTGTTTTTT. The chain is built from TRBV5-1 and TRBJ2-2; 11 positions match TRBD2. V trimming: 6 bases; J trimming: 2 bases; junction bases outside the gene matches: 6. The CDR3 contains 16 residues. Germline CDR1 SGHRS, CDR2 YFSETQ.

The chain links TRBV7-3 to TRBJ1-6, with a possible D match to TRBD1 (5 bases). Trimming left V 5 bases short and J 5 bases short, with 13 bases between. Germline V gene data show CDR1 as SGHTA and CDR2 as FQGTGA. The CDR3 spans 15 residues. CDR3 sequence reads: CASSPGGWNNSPLHF. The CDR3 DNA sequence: TGTGCCAGCAGCCCGGGGGGTTGGAATAATTCACCCCTCCACTTT.

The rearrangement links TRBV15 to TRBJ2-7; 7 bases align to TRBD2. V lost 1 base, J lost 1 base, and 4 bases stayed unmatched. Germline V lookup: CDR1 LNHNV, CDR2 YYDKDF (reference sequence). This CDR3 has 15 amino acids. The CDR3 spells CATSRGRERSYEQYF. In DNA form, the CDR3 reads TGTGCCACCAGCAGAGGGCGGGAGAGATCCTACGAGCAGTACTTC.

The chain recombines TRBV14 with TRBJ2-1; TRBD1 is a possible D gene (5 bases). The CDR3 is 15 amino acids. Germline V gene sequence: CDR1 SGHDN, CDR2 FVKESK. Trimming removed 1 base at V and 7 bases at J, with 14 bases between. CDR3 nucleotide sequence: TGTGCCAGCAGCCAAGTTGGGTTGACAGTTAATGAGCAGTTCTTC. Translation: CASSQVGLTVNEQFF.

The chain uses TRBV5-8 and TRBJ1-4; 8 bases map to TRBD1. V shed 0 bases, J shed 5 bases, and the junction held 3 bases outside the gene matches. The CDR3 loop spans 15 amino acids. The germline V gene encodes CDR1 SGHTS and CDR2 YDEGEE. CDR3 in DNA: TGTGCCAGCAGCTTGGGGACAGGGAGAAATGAAAAACTGTTTTTT. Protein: CASSLGTGRNEKLFF. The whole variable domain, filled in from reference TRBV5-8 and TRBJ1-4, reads EAGVTQSPTHLIKTRGQQATLRCSPISGHTSVYWYQQALGLGLQFLLWYDEGEERNRGNFPPRFSGRQFPNYSSELNVNALELEDSALYLCASSLGTGRNEKLFFGSGTQLSVL.

The CDR3 DNA sequence: TGTGCCAGCAGTTTGGACAGGGATCTTCAGCCCCAGCATTTT. Its translation: CASSLDRDLQPQHF. The gene calls are TRBV28 and TRBJ1-5; 8 nucleotides align to TRBD1. The J segment lost 6 bases and the V segment lost 3 bases, leaving 4 bases of the junction unmatched. This CDR3 comprises 14 residues. CDR1 and CDR2 (germline): MDHEN, SYDVKM.

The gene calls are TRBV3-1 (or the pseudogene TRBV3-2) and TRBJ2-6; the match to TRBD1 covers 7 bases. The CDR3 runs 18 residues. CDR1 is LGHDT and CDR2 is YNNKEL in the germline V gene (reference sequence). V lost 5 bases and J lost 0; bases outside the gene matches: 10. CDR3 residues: CASSKWTGISSGANVLTF. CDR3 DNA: TGTGCCAGCAGCAAATGGACAGGAATAAGCTCTGGGGCCAACGTCCTGACTTTC.

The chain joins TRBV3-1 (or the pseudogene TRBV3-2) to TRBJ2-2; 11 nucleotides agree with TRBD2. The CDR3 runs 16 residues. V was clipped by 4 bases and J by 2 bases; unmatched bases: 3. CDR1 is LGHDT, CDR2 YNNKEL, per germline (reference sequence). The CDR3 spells CASSPTSGSNTGELFF. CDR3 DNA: TGTGCCAGCAGCCCTACTAGCGGGAGTAACACCGGGGAGCTGTTTTTT.

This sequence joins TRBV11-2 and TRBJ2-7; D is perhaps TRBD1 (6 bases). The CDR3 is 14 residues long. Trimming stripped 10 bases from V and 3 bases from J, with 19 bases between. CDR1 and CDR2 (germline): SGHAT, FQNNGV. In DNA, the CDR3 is TGTGCCACCGCCGTACCGGGACACAACTACGAGCAGTACTTC. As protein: CATAVPGHNYEQYF.

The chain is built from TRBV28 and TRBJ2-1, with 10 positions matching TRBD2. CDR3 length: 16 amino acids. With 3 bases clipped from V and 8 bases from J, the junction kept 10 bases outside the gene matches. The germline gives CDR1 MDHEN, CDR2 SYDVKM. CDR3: CASSFLLAGDVHEQFF. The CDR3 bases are TGTGCCAGCAGTTTCCTCCTAGCGGGAGATGTCCATGAGCAGTTCTTC.

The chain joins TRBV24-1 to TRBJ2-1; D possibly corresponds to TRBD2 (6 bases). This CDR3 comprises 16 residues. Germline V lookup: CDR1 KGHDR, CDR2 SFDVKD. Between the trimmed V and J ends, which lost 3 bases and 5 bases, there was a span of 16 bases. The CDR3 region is CATSDTPGSGNNEQFF. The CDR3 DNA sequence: TGTGCCACCAGTGATACCCCCGGTAGCGGAAACAATGAGCAGTTCTTC.

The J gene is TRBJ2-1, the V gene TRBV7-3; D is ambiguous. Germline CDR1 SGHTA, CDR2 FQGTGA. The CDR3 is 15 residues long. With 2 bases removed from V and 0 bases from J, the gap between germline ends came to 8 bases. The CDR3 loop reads CASSLSRSSYNEQFF. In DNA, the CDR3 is TGTGCCAGCAGCTTATCTAGGAGCTCCTACAATGAGCAGTTCTTC.

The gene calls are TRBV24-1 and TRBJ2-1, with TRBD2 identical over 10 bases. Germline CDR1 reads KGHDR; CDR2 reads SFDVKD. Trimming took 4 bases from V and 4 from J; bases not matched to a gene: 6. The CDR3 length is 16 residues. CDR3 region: CATSDNGLAEYNEQFF. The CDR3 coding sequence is TGTGCCACCAGTGACAATGGACTAGCGGAATACAATGAGCAGTTCTTC.

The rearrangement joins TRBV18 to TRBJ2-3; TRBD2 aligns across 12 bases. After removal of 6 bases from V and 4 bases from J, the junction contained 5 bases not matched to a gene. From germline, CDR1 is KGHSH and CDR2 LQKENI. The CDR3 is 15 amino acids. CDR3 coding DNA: TGTGCCAGCTCCTTCACTAGCGGGAGGTCAGATACGCAGTATTTT. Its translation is CASSFTSGRSDTQYF.

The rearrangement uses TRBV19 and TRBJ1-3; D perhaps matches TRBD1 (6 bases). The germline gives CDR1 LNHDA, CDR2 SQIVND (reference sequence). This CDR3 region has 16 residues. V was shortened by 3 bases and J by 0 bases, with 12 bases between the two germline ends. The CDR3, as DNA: TGTGCCAGTAGTATGGGACAACCTTACTCTGGAAACACCATATATTTT. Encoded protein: CASSMGQPYSGNTIYF.

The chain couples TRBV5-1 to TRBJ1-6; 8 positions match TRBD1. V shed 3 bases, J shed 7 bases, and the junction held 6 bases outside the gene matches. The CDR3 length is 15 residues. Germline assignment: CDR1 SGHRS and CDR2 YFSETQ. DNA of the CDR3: TGCGCCAGCAGCTGGGGGGACAGGAACAATTCACCCCTCCACTTT. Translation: CASSWGDRNNSPLHF.

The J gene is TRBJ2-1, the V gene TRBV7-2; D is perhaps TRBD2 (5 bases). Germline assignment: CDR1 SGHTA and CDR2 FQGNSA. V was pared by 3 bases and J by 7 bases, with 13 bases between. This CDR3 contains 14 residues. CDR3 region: CASSFPGLFNEQFF. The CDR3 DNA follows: TGTGCCAGCAGCTTCCCCGGACTTTTTAATGAGCAGTTCTTC.

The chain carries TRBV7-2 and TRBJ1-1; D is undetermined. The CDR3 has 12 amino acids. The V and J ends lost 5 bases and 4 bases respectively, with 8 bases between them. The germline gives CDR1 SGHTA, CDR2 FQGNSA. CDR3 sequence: CASSIGGTEAFF. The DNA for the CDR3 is TGTGCCAGCAGCATAGGAGGCACTGAAGCTTTCTTT.

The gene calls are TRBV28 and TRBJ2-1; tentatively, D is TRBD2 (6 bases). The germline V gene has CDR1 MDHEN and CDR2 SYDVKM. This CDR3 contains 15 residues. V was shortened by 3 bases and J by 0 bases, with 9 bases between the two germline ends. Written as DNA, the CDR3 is TGTGCCAGCAGTTTCGGGACTGCCTCCTACAATGAGCAGTTCTTC. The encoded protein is CASSFGTASYNEQFF.

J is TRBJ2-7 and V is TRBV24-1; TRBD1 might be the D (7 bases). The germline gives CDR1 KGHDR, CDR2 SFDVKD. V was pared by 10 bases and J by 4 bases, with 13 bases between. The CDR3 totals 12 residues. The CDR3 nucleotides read TGTGCCACTTCAGGGGGGATATACGAGCAGTACTTC. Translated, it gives CATSGGIYEQYF.

Here the CDR3 reads CASSFGSSGANVLTF. The DNA for the CDR3 is TGTGCCAGCAGCTTTGGGAGCTCTGGGGCCAACGTCCTGACTTTC. The V and J genes are TRBV11-2 and TRBJ2-6, with a weak D call TRBD2 (5 bases). V was cut by 3 bases and J by 0 bases, with 6 bases left in between. The CDR3 length is 15 residues. The germline V gene has CDR1 SGHAT and CDR2 FQNNGV.

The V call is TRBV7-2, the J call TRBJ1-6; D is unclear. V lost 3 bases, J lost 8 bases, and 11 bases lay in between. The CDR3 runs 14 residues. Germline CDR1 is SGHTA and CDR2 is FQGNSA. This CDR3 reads CASSFSVLDSPLHF. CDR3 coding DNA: TGTGCCAGCAGCTTCTCGGTATTAGATTCACCCCTCCACTTT.

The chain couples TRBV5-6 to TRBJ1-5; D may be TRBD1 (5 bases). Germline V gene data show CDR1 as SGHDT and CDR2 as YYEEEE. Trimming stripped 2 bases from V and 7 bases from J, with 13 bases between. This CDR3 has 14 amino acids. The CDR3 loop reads CASSLRSGEQPQHF. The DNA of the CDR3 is TGTGCCAGCAGCTTACGGTCGGGGGAACAGCCCCAGCATTTT.

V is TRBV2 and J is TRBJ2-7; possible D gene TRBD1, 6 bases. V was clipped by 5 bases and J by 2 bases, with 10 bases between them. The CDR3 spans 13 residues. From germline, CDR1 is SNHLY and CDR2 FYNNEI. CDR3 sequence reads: CASSRTAAYEQYF. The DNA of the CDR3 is TGTGCCAGCAGTAGGACAGCCGCCTACGAGCAGTACTTC.

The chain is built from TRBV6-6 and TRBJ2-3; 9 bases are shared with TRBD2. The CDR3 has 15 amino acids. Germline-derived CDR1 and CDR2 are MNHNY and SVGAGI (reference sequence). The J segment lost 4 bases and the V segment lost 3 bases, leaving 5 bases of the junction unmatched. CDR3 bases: TGTGCCAGCAGTTATCGTAGCGGGAGATCAGATACGCAGTATTTT. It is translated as CASSYRSGRSDTQYF.

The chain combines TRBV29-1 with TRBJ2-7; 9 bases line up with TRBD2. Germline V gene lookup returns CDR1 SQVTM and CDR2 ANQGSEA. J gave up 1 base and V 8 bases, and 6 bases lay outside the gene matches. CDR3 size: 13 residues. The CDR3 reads CSPRLAASYEQYF. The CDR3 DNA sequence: TGCAGCCCTAGACTAGCGGCTTCCTACGAGCAGTACTTC.

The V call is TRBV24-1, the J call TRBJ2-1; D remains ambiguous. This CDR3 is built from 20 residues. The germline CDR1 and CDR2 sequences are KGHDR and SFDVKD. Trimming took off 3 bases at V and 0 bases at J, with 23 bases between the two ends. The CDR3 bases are TGTGCCACCAGTGATACGTCGGTCAAGCTCCCCACCTACTCCTACAATGAGCAGTTCTTC. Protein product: CATSDTSVKLPTYSYNEQFF.

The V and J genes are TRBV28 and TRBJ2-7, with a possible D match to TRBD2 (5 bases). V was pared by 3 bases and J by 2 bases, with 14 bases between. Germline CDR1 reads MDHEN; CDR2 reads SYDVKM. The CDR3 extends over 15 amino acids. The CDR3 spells CASSFEGVPPYEQYF. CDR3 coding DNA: TGTGCCAGCAGTTTTGAGGGAGTACCACCCTACGAGCAGTACTTC.

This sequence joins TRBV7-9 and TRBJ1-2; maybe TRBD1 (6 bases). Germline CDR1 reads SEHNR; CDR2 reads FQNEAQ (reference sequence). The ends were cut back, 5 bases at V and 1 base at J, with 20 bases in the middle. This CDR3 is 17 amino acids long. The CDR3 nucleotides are TGTGCCAGCAGCCCTAAAGGGGGAAATTATCTTAACTATGGCTACACCTTC. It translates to CASSPKGGNYLNYGYTF.

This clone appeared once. DNA of the CDR3: TGTGCCAGCAGCTTGGCGGCAGGGAAAGAGACCCAGTACTTC. Its translation: CASSLAAGKETQYF. V usage is TRBV5-4 and J usage is TRBJ2-5; D might be TRBD1 (5 bases). In germline, CDR1 is SGHNT, CDR2 YYREEE (reference sequence). The CDR3 contains 14 residues. Trimming pared 0 bases from V and 3 bases from J, leaving 9 bases between.

DNA of the CDR3: TGTGCCAGCAGTTACGCAGGGCATCCGACCTACGAGCAGTACTTC. Amino acid sequence: CASSYAGHPTYEQYF. V usage is TRBV6-5 and J usage is TRBJ2-7; possible D gene TRBD1, 5 bases. Trimming removed 2 bases from V and 2 bases from J, with 13 bases in between. The CDR3 covers 15 residues. Germline lookup yields CDR1 MNHEY and CDR2 SVGAGI.